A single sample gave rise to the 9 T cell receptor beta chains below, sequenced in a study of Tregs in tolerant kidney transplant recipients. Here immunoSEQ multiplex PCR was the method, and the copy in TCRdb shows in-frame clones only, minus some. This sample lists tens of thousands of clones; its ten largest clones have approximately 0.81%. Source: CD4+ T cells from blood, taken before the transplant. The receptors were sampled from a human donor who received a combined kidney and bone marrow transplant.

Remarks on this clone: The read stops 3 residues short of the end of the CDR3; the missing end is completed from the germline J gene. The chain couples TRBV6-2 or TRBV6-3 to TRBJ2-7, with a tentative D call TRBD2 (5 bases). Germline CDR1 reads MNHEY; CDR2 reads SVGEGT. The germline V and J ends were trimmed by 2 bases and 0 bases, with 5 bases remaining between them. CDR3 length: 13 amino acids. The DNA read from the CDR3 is TGTGCCAGCAGTTACACTAGCTCCTACGAG. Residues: CASSYTSSYE. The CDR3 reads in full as CASSYTSSYEQYF.

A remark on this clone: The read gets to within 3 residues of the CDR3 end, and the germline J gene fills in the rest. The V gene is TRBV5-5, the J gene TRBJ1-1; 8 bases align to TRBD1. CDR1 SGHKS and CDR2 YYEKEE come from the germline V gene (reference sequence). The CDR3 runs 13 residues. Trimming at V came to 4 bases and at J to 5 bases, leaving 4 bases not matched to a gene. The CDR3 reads CASSRQGRTEAFF. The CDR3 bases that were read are TGTGCCAGCAGCCGACAGGGGCGGACTGAA.

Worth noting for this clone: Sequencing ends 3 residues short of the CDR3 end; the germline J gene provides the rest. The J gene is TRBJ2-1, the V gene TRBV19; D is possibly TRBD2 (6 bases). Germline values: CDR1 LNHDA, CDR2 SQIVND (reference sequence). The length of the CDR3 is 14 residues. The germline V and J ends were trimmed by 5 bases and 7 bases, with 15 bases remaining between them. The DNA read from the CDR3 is TGTGCCAGTAGTCCAGTCGGGGGTTGGAATGAG. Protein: CASSPVGGWNE. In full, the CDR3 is CASSPVGGWNEQFF. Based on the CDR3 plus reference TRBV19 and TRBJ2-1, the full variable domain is DGGITQSPKYLFRKEGQNVTLSCEQNLNHDAMYWYRQDPGQGLRLIYYSQIVNDFQKGDIAEGYSVSREKKESFPLTVTSAQKNPTAFYLCASSPVGGWNEQFFGPGTRLTVL.

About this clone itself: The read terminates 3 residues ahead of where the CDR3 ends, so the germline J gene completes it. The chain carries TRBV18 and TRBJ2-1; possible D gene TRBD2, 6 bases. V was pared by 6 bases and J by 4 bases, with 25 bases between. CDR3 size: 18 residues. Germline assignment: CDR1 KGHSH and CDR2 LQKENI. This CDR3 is CASSSRAGPRGEYNEQFF. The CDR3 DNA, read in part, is TGTGCCAGCTCGTCCCGGGCGGGGCCTCGCGGGGAGTACAATGAG.

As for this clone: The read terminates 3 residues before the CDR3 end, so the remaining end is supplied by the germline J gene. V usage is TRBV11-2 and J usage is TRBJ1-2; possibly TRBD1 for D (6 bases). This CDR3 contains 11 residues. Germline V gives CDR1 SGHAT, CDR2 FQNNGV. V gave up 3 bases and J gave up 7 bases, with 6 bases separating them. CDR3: CASSFRGGYTF. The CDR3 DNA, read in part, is TGTGCCAGCAGCTTCAGGGGTGGC.

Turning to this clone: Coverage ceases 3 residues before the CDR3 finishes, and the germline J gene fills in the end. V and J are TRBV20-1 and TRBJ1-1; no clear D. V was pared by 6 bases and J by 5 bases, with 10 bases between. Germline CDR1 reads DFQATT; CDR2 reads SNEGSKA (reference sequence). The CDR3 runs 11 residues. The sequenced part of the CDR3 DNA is TGCAGTGCCCCCGGTTGGACTGAA. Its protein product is CSAPGWTE. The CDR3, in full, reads CSAPGWTEAFF.

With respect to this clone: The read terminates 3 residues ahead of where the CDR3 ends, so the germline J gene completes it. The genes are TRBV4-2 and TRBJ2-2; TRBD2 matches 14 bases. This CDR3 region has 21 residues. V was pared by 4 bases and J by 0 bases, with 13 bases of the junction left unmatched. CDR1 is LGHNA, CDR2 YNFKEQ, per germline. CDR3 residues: CASSPRRKTSGGVTNTGELFF. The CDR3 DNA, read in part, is TGTGCCAGCAGCCCACGACGTAAGACTAGCGGGGGGGTGACGAACACCGGGGAG.

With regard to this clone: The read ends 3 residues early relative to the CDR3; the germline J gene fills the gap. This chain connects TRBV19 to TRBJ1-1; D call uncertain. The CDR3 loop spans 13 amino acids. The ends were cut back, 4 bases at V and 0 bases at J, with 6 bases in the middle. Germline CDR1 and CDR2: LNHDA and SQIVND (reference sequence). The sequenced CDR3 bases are TGTGCCAGTAGTACTCAGATGAACACTGAA. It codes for CASSTQMNTE. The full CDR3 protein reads CASSTQMNTEAFF.

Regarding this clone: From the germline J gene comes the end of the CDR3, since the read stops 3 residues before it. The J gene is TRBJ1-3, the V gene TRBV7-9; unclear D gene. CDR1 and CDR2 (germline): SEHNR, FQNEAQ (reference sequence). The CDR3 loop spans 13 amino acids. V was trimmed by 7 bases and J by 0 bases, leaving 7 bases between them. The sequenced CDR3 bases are TGTGCCAGCACCGGGTCCTCTGGAAACACC. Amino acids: CASTGSSGNT. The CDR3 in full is CASTGSSGNTIYF.